These 8 T cell receptor beta chains originate from one sample sequenced in a study of blood T cells in healthy people across ages. The second PCR ran roughly 6 to 11 cycles with a sample-barcoded 5' primer and J-beta primers. TCRdb recomputed calls from the 5' RACE reads with MiXCR, one row per CDR3 protein. The sample holds about 640,000 distinct CDR3 sequences, roughly 41% seen once. Input material: blood. These receptors all come from a man older than 75 in good health.

In this sample, this clonotype turned up a few times. The chain is built from TRBV20-1 and TRBJ2-3; 10 bases line up with TRBD2. Germline V gene lookup returns CDR1 DFQATT and CDR2 SNEGSKA (reference sequence). With V trimmed by 2 bases and J by 3 bases, 8 bases remained unmatched. The CDR3 totals 16 residues. The CDR3, as DNA: TGCAGTGCTAGATCTCTTCAAGCGGGGGGGACAGATACGCAGTATTTT. Protein product: CSARSLQAGGTDTQYF.

This clonotype was detected a few times. This sequence joins TRBV20-1 and TRBJ2-7; 8 nucleotides agree with TRBD1. The CDR3 covers 14 residues. V was pared by 6 bases and J by 4 bases, with 11 bases of the junction left unmatched. Looked up from germline, CDR1 is DFQATT and CDR2 is SNEGSKA (reference sequence). The CDR3 region is CSAFPPGTGYEQYF. The CDR3 DNA reads as TGCAGTGCGTTCCCGCCAGGGACAGGTTACGAGCAGTACTTC.

The V gene is TRBV2, the J gene TRBJ1-1; 9 nucleotides match TRBD1. This CDR3 is 15 amino acids long. The J segment lost 11 bases and the V segment lost 6 bases, leaving 16 bases of the junction unmatched. The germline V gene encodes CDR1 SNHLY and CDR2 FYNNEI. Written as DNA, the CDR3 is TGTGCCAGCAGCGTTTACAGGGGGCTGAGTCTGGATGCTTTCTTT. Residues: CASSVYRGLSLDAFF.

The J gene is TRBJ1-1, the V gene TRBV27; no clear D gene. The germline V gene has CDR1 MNHEY and CDR2 SMNVEV (reference sequence). This CDR3 comprises 13 residues. V lost 0 bases and J lost 5, with 7 bases in between. Written as DNA, the CDR3 is TGTGCCAGCAGTTTATCCCGGAGAACTGAAGCTTTCTTT. Translating it yields CASSLSRRTEAFF.

This sequence joins TRBV20-1 and TRBJ2-7; the match to TRBD1 covers 7 bases. The CDR3 sequence is 14 residues long. CDR1 and CDR2 from the germline V gene are DFQATT and SNEGSKA (reference sequence). J gave up 2 bases and V 3 bases, and 7 bases lay outside the gene matches. CDR3 bases: TGCAGTGCTAGGCTGGGACAGACTCCCTACGAGCAGTACTTC. Its protein is CSARLGQTPYEQYF.

The rearrangement joins TRBV5-1 to TRBJ2-3, with 8 positions matching TRBD1. The CDR3 has 15 amino acids. Germline values: CDR1 SGHRS, CDR2 YFSETQ. J was trimmed by 11 bases and V by 7 bases; bases with no gene match: 18. DNA for the CDR3: TGCGCCAGCGTCCCCGAGGACAGGGCCACCCGGGGGCAGTATTTT. Amino acid sequence: CASVPEDRATRGQYF.

The chain links TRBV7-2 to TRBJ2-1, with TRBD1 identical over 9 bases. CDR1 and CDR2 from the germline V gene are SGHTA and FQGNSA. The CDR3 loop spans 16 amino acids. V trimming: 5 bases; J trimming: 6 bases; junction bases outside the gene matches: 11. This chain's CDR3 is CASSPAGRTGANEQFF. CDR3 in DNA: TGTGCCAGCAGCCCGGCGGGTAGGACAGGGGCCAATGAGCAGTTCTTC.

The rearrangement uses TRBV15 and TRBJ2-7, with D possibly matching TRBD2 (6 bases). The closer fit of TRBJ2-5 to the DNA end suggests the J call may be wrong. The germline CDR1 and CDR2 sequences are LNHNV and YYDKDF (reference sequence). The CDR3 length is 15 residues. The CDR3 loop reads CATSRRKGEAETQYF. In nucleotides, the CDR3 is TGTGCCACCAGCAGGAGGAAAGGGGAGGCGGAGACCCAGTACTTC.